A single TCR beta chain is shown here with its context. Antigen specificity is unknown. This record comes from a study of post-analysis software for immune sequencing data. Study outcomes and limitations: TRBV5-6, TRBV5-1 and TRBV20-1 were among 4 or 5 TRBV segments more frequent in patients than controls.

Deletions cut 7 bases from V and 3 bases from J, with 10 bases between. CDR1 and CDR2 (germline): MGHDK, SYGVNS. The CDR3 consists of 12 residues. Libraries were made from TCR beta cDNA, and they carried unique molecular identifiers. There were about 1 to 10 million T cells, and 480,000 or so cDNA molecules came from them. TCRdb reprocessed the PCR reads via MiXCR and lists one record per CDR3 protein. The repertoire includes about 820,000 distinct CDR3 sequences, 53% of them detected once, and approximately 4.5% sits in the top ten. The sequence was collected from a girl between 10 and 17 years old with multiple sclerosis. The material sequenced was blood. The chain joins TRBV25-1 to TRBJ2-7; D possibly matches TRBD1 or TRBD2 (5 bases each). The CDR3 sequence is CASTLGVYEQYF. The CDR3 coding sequence is TGTGCCAGCACCTTGGGGGTCTACGAGCAGTACTTC.